The 32 T cell receptor beta chains in this list originate from one sample, sequenced in a study of T cell repertoires in cytomegalovirus infection. TCRdb reanalysed the reads using MiXCR and keeps one entry per CDR3 protein. The sample contains 310,000 or so distinct CDR3 sequences, about 25% of which appear only once. Sequencing used PBMCs. Receptors originate from a human donor in good health (CMV status not recorded). Some clones in this sample may be carry-over from other donors' samples.

This chain connects TRBV6-5 to TRBJ2-5; the D call may be TRBD1 or TRBD2 (5 bases each). Germline CDR1 and CDR2: MNHEY and SVGAGI. This CDR3 region has 16 residues. V dropped 5 bases and J dropped 4 bases, with 20 bases sitting between them. Written as DNA, the CDR3 is TGTGCCAGCAGTGACCCCACCGCCGGGGCAGGAGAGACCCAGTACTTC. Its translation is CASSDPTAGAGETQYF.

This clonotype was found a few times. This sequence joins TRBV15 and TRBJ2-1; possibly TRBD2 for D (6 bases). The CDR3 runs 15 residues. Looked up from germline, CDR1 is LNHNV and CDR2 is YYDKDF (reference sequence). Trimming cost V 5 bases and J 2 bases, with 13 bases left between them. The CDR3 DNA follows: TGTGCCACCAGCCGAGGGGACTCTCCCTACAATGAGCAGTTCTTC. Amino acid sequence: CATSRGDSPYNEQFF.

This clonotype came up a few times. This chain uses TRBV7-2 with TRBJ1-1; tentative D call: TRBD1 (5 bases). In germline, CDR1 is SGHTA, CDR2 FQGNSA. CDR3 length: 12 amino acids. V was shortened by 2 bases and J by 10 bases, with 11 bases between the two germline ends. As DNA, the CDR3 is TGTGCCAGCAGCTTAATGTTGGGGGGAGCTTTCTTT. Its protein is CASSLMLGGAFF.

In its sample, this clonotype was seen a few times. The chain employs TRBV29-1 and TRBJ1-5, with D hard to call. Trimming took 2 bases from V and 4 from J, leaving 9 bases between them. The CDR3 totals 13 residues. Germline-derived CDR1 and CDR2 are SQVTM and ANQGSEA. CDR3 sequence (DNA): TGCAGCGTTGAATTTTCAGAAAATCAGCCCCAGCATTTT. It translates to CSVEFSENQPQHF.

This clonotype appeared a few times. V is TRBV5-1 and J is TRBJ2-5; D unresolved. Germline CDR1 reads SGHRS; CDR2 reads YFSETQ. The CDR3 has 14 amino acids. V was pared by 0 bases and J by 2 bases, with 8 bases between. The CDR3 nucleotides are TGCGCCAGCAGCTTGGAACATACTCAAGAGACCCAGTACTTC. This sequence encodes CASSLEHTQETQYF.

The chain employs TRBV20-1 and TRBJ1-5; D unclear. Germline loops: CDR1 DFQATT, CDR2 SNEGSKA (reference sequence). This CDR3 is built from 15 residues. Trimming left V 6 bases short and J 4 bases short, with 19 bases between. CDR3: CSAQGGVWENQPQHF. The CDR3, as DNA: TGCAGTGCCCAAGGCGGGGTTTGGGAAAATCAGCCCCAGCATTTT.

This clonotype has just a few counts. The chain recombines TRBV19 with TRBJ1-5; 7 bases map to TRBD1. Germline lookup yields CDR1 LNHDA and CDR2 SQIVND (reference sequence). This CDR3 spans 13 amino acids. The J segment lost 6 bases and the V segment lost 7 bases, leaving 6 bases of the junction unmatched. As DNA, the CDR3 is TGTGCCAGTACTACAGGGGTCAGTCAGCCCCAGCATTTT. Residues: CASTTGVSQPQHF. Combining the CDR3 with reference TRBV19 and TRBJ1-5 gives the whole variable domain DGGITQSPKYLFRKEGQNVTLSCEQNLNHDAMYWYRQDPGQGLRLIYYSQIVNDFQKGDIAEGYSVSREKKESFPLTVTSAQKNPTAFYLCASTTGVSQPQHFGDGTRLSIL.

This clonotype was recorded many times. The V and J genes are TRBV7-2 and TRBJ2-1; D perhaps matches TRBD1 (6 bases). CDR1 is SGHTA and CDR2 is FQGNSA in the germline V gene. V was shortened by 1 base and J by 8 bases, with 12 bases between the two germline ends. CDR3 length: 14 amino acids. The DNA for the CDR3 is TGTGCCAGCAGCTTAGAGGGGGTTTGGGATGAGCAGTTCTTC. It specifies CASSLEGVWDEQFF.

The rearrangement joins TRBV10-3 to TRBJ2-7; D is uncertain. Germline loops: CDR1 ENHRY, CDR2 SYGVKD. The CDR3 runs to 14 residues. V was clipped by 4 bases and J by 3 bases, with 13 bases between them. The CDR3 is CAISAQIGDYEQYF. The DNA of the CDR3 is TGTGCCATCAGTGCACAGATCGGCGACTACGAGCAGTACTTC.

The chain has TRBV19 and TRBJ2-5, with D possibly TRBD2 on 5 matching bases. There are 12 residues in the CDR3. Germline V CDR1 and CDR2: LNHDA, SQIVND (reference sequence). V was cut by 8 bases and J by 7 bases, with 14 bases left in between. The CDR3 DNA reads TGTGCCAGTTCGGAGGCCCAACGGACCCAGTACTTC. This translates into CASSEAQRTQYF.

This clonotype was recorded at least ten times. V and J are TRBV7-2 and TRBJ2-1; a possible D gene is TRBD2 (5 bases). CDR3 length: 13 residues. Trimming took 1 base from V and 6 from J, leaving 7 bases between them. Germline CDR1 is SGHTA and CDR2 is FQGNSA. The CDR3 loop is CASSLERTNEQFF. In DNA form, the CDR3 reads TGTGCCAGCAGCTTAGAGCGGACCAATGAGCAGTTCTTC.

This clonotype appeared a few times. J is TRBJ2-2 and V is TRBV19; TRBD2 matches at 13 bases. The V and J ends lost 6 bases and 7 bases, in that order; junction bases with no gene match: 8. The CDR3 is made up of 16 amino acids. Germline lookup yields CDR1 LNHDA and CDR2 SQIVND (reference sequence). The CDR3 nucleotides are TGTGCCAGTAGCTTACTAGCGGGAGGGCCTGGCGGGGAGCTGTTTTTT. This sequence encodes CASSLLAGGPGGELFF.

Here the CDR3 DNA reads TGCAGCGTTGAAGATCTTCAGGGTGCTAACTATGGCTACACCTTC. This translates into CSVEDLQGANYGYTF. The chain joins TRBV29-1 to TRBJ1-2; weak D call: TRBD1 (5 bases). Trimming removed 0 bases at V and 0 bases at J, with 11 bases between. The germline V gene has CDR1 SQVTM and CDR2 ANQGSEA. The CDR3 is 15 amino acids.

This clonotype was seen a handful of times. This rearrangement joins TRBV19 to TRBJ1-2, with D hard to call. This CDR3 region has 16 residues. The V end was cut by 1 base, the J end by 4 bases, with 16 bases between. The germline CDR1 and CDR2 sequences are LNHDA and SQIVND (reference sequence). CDR3 DNA: TGTGCCAGTAGTATAGGAACGGAACGGACTCGCTATGGCTACACCTTC. This encodes CASSIGTERTRYGYTF.

This clonotype was recorded at least ten times. The chain employs TRBV7-9 and TRBJ2-5, with no clear D. In germline, CDR1 is SEHNR, CDR2 FQNEAQ (reference sequence). This CDR3 spans 13 amino acids. V was cut by 5 bases and J by 1 base, with 8 bases left in between. This CDR3 reads CASSNFIQETQYF. CDR3 sequence (DNA): TGTGCCAGCAGCAACTTTATCCAAGAGACCCAGTACTTC.

The V gene is TRBV6-5, the J gene TRBJ1-3, with D possibly matching TRBD1 (6 bases). The CDR3 sequence is 16 residues long. CDR1 is MNHEY and CDR2 is SVGAGI in the germline V gene. Trimming pared 6 bases from V and 2 bases from J, leaving 17 bases between. DNA for the CDR3: TGTGCCAGCAGCCCCAGTGGGGGGCGCGCTGGAAACACCATATATTTT. This gives the protein CASSPSGGRAGNTIYF.

The J gene is TRBJ2-5, the V gene TRBV28; D is tentatively TRBD1 or TRBD2 (6 bases each). The V end lost 6 bases, the J end lost 5 bases, and 16 bases lay between the germline ends. The germline V gene encodes CDR1 MDHEN and CDR2 SYDVKM. The CDR3 covers 14 residues. CDR3 sequence (DNA): TGTGCCAGCAGCCTTACAGGGAGGAGCGAGACCCAGTACTTC. Translated: CASSLTGRSETQYF.

For the CDR3, the DNA is TGCGCCAGCAGCCTGGGACAGGGGCGGGACTTACAGTACTTC. Translated: CASSLGQGRDLQYF. The rearrangement joins TRBV5-1 to TRBJ2-7; TRBD1 matches 10 bases. Trimming took 4 bases from V and 10 from J; bases not matched to a gene: 11. The CDR3 runs 14 residues. The V gene's germline CDR1 is SGHRS and CDR2 YFSETQ.

The V gene is TRBV2, the J gene TRBJ1-5; weak D call: TRBD1 (6 bases). V was trimmed by 8 bases and J by 3 bases, leaving 11 bases between them. Germline V gene data show CDR1 as SNHLY and CDR2 as FYNNEI. The CDR3 is made up of 13 amino acids. The CDR3 here is CASSGGANQPQHF. CDR3 bases: TGTGCCAGCTCGGGGGGGGCCAATCAGCCCCAGCATTTT. Together with reference TRBV2 and TRBJ1-5, the CDR3 gives the full variable domain: EPEVTQTPSHQVTQMGQEVILRCVPISNHLYFYWYRQILGQKVEFLVSFYNNEISEKSEIFDDQFSVERPDGSNFTLKIRSTKLEDSAMYFCASSGGANQPQHFGDGTRLSIL.

J is TRBJ2-1 and V is TRBV2; TRBD1 matches at 7 bases. The CDR3 has 15 amino acids. CDR1 is SNHLY, CDR2 FYNNEI, per germline. Germline trimming cut 0 bases from V and 6 bases from J; bases unmatched to any gene: 5. The DNA of the CDR3 is TGTGCCAGCAGTGAAGCCGAGGGGGCGTTCAATGAGCAGTTCTTC. Translated: CASSEAEGAFNEQFF.

This rearrangement joins TRBV2 to TRBJ2-7; TRBD1 aligns across 9 bases. This CDR3 has 15 amino acids. With V trimmed by 6 bases and J by 4 bases, 10 bases remained unmatched. The V gene's germline CDR1 is SNHLY and CDR2 FYNNEI. CDR3 DNA sequence: TGTGCCAGCAGCGATGGACAGGGGAGGTGGTACGAGCAGTACTTC. Protein sequence: CASSDGQGRWYEQYF.

The DNA for the CDR3 is TGTGCCAGCAGTTTAATAGTTGGCTCCTACGAGCAGTACTTC. Its translation: CASSLIVGSYEQYF. V gene TRBV28 combines with J gene TRBJ2-7; unclear D gene. CDR3 length: 14 residues. The germline V gene has CDR1 MDHEN and CDR2 SYDVKM. Trimming removed 2 bases from V and 0 bases from J, with 8 bases in between.

The chain couples TRBV5-4 to TRBJ1-1; a possible D gene is TRBD1 (5 bases). Trimming cost V 4 bases and J 0 bases, with 16 bases left between them. In germline, CDR1 is SGHNT, CDR2 YYREEE (reference sequence). The CDR3 is 16 amino acids. CDR3 coding DNA: TGTGCCAGCAGCCCTAATTTGGGGGGACTGAACACTGAAGCTTTCTTT. Amino acid sequence: CASSPNLGGLNTEAFF.

The rearrangement uses TRBV20-1 and TRBJ2-5; TRBD1 matches 7 bases. CDR3 size: 15 residues. Germline CDR1 DFQATT, CDR2 SNEGSKA (reference sequence). After removal of 0 bases from V and 4 bases from J, the junction contained 8 bases not matched to a gene. The CDR3 protein is CSARDSKGAGETQYF. CDR3 DNA: TGCAGTGCTAGAGACTCAAAGGGGGCTGGAGAGACCCAGTACTTC.

The sample holds a few counts of this clonotype. V is TRBV2 and J is TRBJ2-1; either TRBD1 or TRBD2 may supply D (5 bases each). CDR3 length equals 15 residues. Germline CDR1 is SNHLY and CDR2 is FYNNEI. V was pared by 2 bases and J by 0 bases, with 8 bases between. This CDR3 reads CASSESGSSYNEQFF. The CDR3, as DNA: TGTGCCAGCAGTGAATCAGGGAGCTCCTACAATGAGCAGTTCTTC.

The CDR3: CASSRTERNSPLHF. The CDR3 bases are TGTGCCAGCAGCCGGACAGAGAGAAATTCACCCCTCCACTTT. The chain recombines TRBV7-9 with TRBJ1-6; D possibly corresponds to TRBD1 (6 bases). Trimming cost V 5 bases and J 7 bases, with 12 bases left between them. The CDR3 contains 14 residues. Germline V gene data show CDR1 as SEHNR and CDR2 as FQNEAQ (reference sequence).

This clonotype has just a few counts. The chain carries TRBV5-8 and TRBJ2-7; tentative D call: TRBD1 (6 bases). Trimming stripped 4 bases from V and 1 base from J, with 18 bases between. Germline CDR1 SGHTS, CDR2 YDEGEE. This CDR3 comprises 16 residues. This CDR3 is CASSAWRGGDSYEQYF. The CDR3 nucleotides are TGTGCCAGCAGCGCTTGGAGAGGGGGAGATTCCTACGAGCAGTACTTC. Looking up the rest from reference TRBV5-8 and TRBJ2-7 gives the full variable domain: EAGVTQSPTHLIKTRGQQATLRCSPISGHTSVYWYQQALGLGLQFLLWYDEGEERNRGNFPPRFSGRQFPNYSSELNVNALELEDSALYLCASSAWRGGDSYEQYFGPGTRLTVT.

The chain recombines TRBV19 with TRBJ2-2; no definite D call. The germline V and J ends were trimmed by 4 bases and 4 bases, with 16 bases remaining between them. This CDR3 has 16 amino acids. Germline V gives CDR1 LNHDA, CDR2 SQIVND (reference sequence). The CDR3 loop is CASSSPQRLGTGELFF. Written as DNA, the CDR3 is TGTGCCAGTAGTAGTCCCCAGCGCCTAGGCACCGGGGAGCTGTTTTTT.

This clonotype was detected a few times. This rearrangement joins TRBV7-2 to TRBJ2-5; 8 nucleotides agree with TRBD2. The CDR3 consists of 16 residues. CDR1 and CDR2 (germline): SGHTA, FQGNSA. V dropped 5 bases and J dropped 2; count of bases not matched to a gene: 10. The CDR3 protein is CASSTRGGEVQETQYF. CDR3 coding DNA: TGTGCCAGCAGCACTCGGGGGGGGGAAGTGCAAGAGACCCAGTACTTC.

This chain links TRBV27 with TRBJ2-3; TRBD2 matches at 10 bases. Germline CDR1 and CDR2: MNHEY and SMNVEV (reference sequence). This CDR3 contains 11 residues. With V trimmed by 8 bases and J by 9 bases, 2 bases remained unmatched. CDR3 DNA sequence: TGTGCCAGCGCGACTAGCGGGACGCAGTATTTT. Translation gives CASATSGTQYF.

This rearrangement joins TRBV20-1 to TRBJ2-5; 10 bases map to TRBD2. The junction had 5 bases not matched to a gene; V was cut back by 1 base and J by 0 bases. CDR1 and CDR2 (germline): DFQATT, SNEGSKA (reference sequence). CDR3 length: 16 residues. The CDR3, as DNA: TGCAGTGCTAGAGCCGCACTAGCGGGAAACCAAGAGACCCAGTACTTC. This encodes CSARAALAGNQETQYF.

The V and J genes are TRBV15 and TRBJ2-5; D is unclear. CDR1 is LNHNV, CDR2 YYDKDF, per germline (reference sequence). V lost 3 bases and J 2 bases, leaving 19 bases between the germline ends. CDR3 length: 17 amino acids. The CDR3 bases are TGTGCCACCAGCAGGCCTAACGGCGGCACCCTACAAGAGACCCAGTACTTC. Its translation: CATSRPNGGTLQETQYF. Full variable domain (outside the CDR3, taken from reference TRBV15 and TRBJ2-5): DAMVIQNPRYQVTQFGKPVTLSCSQTLNHNVMYWYQQKSSQAPKLLFHYYDKDFNNEADTPDNFQSRRPNTSFCFLDIRSPGLGDTAMYLCATSRPNGGTLQETQYFGPGTRLLVL.